This T cell receptor beta chain was sequenced for a study of naive and memory T cell subsets. Study outcomes and limitations: Diversity fell and Gini index rose from naive through CM, EM, EMRA. TCR counts from RNA may reflect activation-linked expression changes. The power law exponent of TCR abundance differed between naive and memory cells. Possibly reflecting memory cells re-expressing CD45RA, a few larger clonotypes occurred in naive repertoires, especially CD8. Over 95% of naive TCR sequences appeared only once after error correction, unlike memory subsets.

Two oligonucleotides, mixed equimolar, formed the beta constant-region primer covering TRBC1 and TRBC2. The ligated cDNA underwent four PCR rounds using SP2 and nested alpha and beta constant-region primers. MiXCR was run by TCRdb on the UMI-ligation and nested PCR reads, yielding one entry per CDR3 protein. This table holds more than 95,000 distinct CDR3 sequences, more than 12% found once. A word on this clonotype: Its antigen is currently unknown.

The TCR comes from a human donor in good health. The material sequenced was naive CD8+ T cells from blood.

CDR3: CSARGGRRSYNEQFF. The CDR3 coding sequence is TGCAGTGCTAGGGGCGGTAGACGCTCCTACAATGAGCAGTTCTTC. The chain recombines TRBV20-1 with TRBJ2-1, with no clear D. This CDR3 contains 15 residues. Germline-derived CDR1 and CDR2 are DFQATT and SNEGSKA (reference sequence). The V end lost 3 bases, the J end lost 0 bases, and 12 bases lay between the germline ends.